Listed below are T cell receptor beta chains from one sample, sequenced in a study of CD8 T cells in Susac syndrome. TCRdb independently ran MiXCR on the immunoSEQ multiplex PCR reads; one entry per CDR3 protein. The table includes around 150,000 distinct CDR3 sequences, 85% to 95% detected once. Sequencing was performed on CD4+ T cells from PBMCs. The receptors derive from a human donor with multiple sclerosis. The CDR3 runs from the conserved cysteine through the conserved F or W. D genes are given only for firm matches. Some rows have no size entry. The others give once, few or many, or a class for an expanded clone.

D: .; V: TRBV9; J: TRBJ2-1; size: .; DNA: TGTGCCAGCAGCGTAGGGGCTTTGGGCAATGAGCAGTTCTTC; CDR3: CASSVGALGNEQFF
D: .; V: TRBV4-1; J: TRBJ2-5; size: .; DNA: TGCGCCAGCAGCCGGGCCCAAGAGACCCAGTACTTC; CDR3: CASSRAQETQYF
D: TRBD1; V: TRBV3-1; J: TRBJ2-5; size: .; DNA: TGTGCCAGCACTCCGTGGACAGGGTCAGAGACCCAGTACTTC; CDR3: CASTPWTGSETQYF
D: .; V: TRBV9; J: TRBJ1-2; size: .; DNA: TGTGCCAGCAGCGAGGGAGTGGACAGACCGGCGGGCTATGGCTACACCTTC; CDR3: CASSEGVDRPAGYGYTF
D: .; V: TRBV6-1; J: TRBJ2-5; size: .; DNA: TGTGCCAGCAGCCTCCGGGACTCATCGCTAGGGACCCAGTACTTC; CDR3: CASSLRDSSLGTQYF
D: .; V: TRBV11-1; J: TRBJ1-1; size: .; DNA: TGTGCCAGCAGCTTAGCGACAGACACTGAAGCTTTCTTT; CDR3: CASSLATDTEAFF
D: .; V: TRBV27; J: TRBJ1-6; size: .; DNA: TGTGCCAGCTTACCAAGCCTGGGCCTTTCACCCCTCCACTTT; CDR3: CASLPSLGLSPLHF
D: TRBD2; V: TRBV5-1; J: TRBJ2-3; size: .; DNA: TGCGCCAGCAGCATGAGACTAGCGTCTAGCACAGATACGCAGTATTTT; CDR3: CASSMRLASSTDTQYF
D: .; V: TRBV2; J: TRBJ2-1; size: .; DNA: TGTGCCAGCACCGCGTCCCTCAATGAGCAGTTCTTC; CDR3: CASTASLNEQFF
D: TRBD1; V: TRBV30; J: TRBJ2-1; size: .; DNA: TGTGCCTGGGATGCTGGACAGGGGTTCAAGCAGTTCTTC; CDR3: CAWDAGQGFKQFF
D: .; V: TRBV7-3; J: TRBJ2-3; size: .; DNA: TGTGCCAGCAGCCCCTCGGGTCGGTCGTCTAGCACAGATACGCAGTATTTT; CDR3: CASSPSGRSSSTDTQYF
D: .; V: TRBV3-1; J: TRBJ2-1; size: .; DNA: TGTGCCAGCAGCCAGTTCGAGGCTTGGCAGTTCTTC; CDR3: CASSQFEAWQFF
D: TRBD2; V: TRBV5-1; J: TRBJ2-3; size: .; DNA: TGCGCCAGCAGCTTTTCGGGAGGGGACACAGATACGCAGTATTTT; CDR3: CASSFSGGDTDTQYF
D: .; V: TRBV7-9; J: TRBJ2-3; size: .; DNA: TGTGCCAGCAGCTCGACAGATAGCACAGATACGCAGTATTTT; CDR3: CASSSTDSTDTQYF
D: .; V: TRBV20-1; J: TRBJ1-2; size: .; DNA: TGCAGTGCCTCGAAAGGGACAACCCCGAGGGGCTACACCTTC; CDR3: CSASKGTTPRGYTF
D: TRBD1; V: TRBV4-1; J: TRBJ1-1; size: .; DNA: TGCGCCAGCAGCCTTCGGACAGGGAAAGCGACTGAAGCTTTCTTT; CDR3: CASSLRTGKATEAFF
D: .; V: TRBV28; J: TRBJ2-1; size: once; DNA: TGTGCCAGCTCCCTTGCAGGGGCAGGCCGTTACAATGAGCAGTTCTTC; CDR3: CASSLAGAGRYNEQFF
D: .; V: TRBV29-1; J: TRBJ1-2; size: .; DNA: TGCAGCGTTGAAAAGGCCGCCGGTCTTAACTATGGCTACACCTTC; CDR3: CSVEKAAGLNYGYTF
D: .; V: TRBV15; J: TRBJ2-1; size: .; DNA: TGTGCCACCAGCAGAGAGAAGTCGGTTTCCTACAATGAGCAGTTCTTC; CDR3: CATSREKSVSYNEQFF
D: TRBD1; V: TRBV2; J: TRBJ1-6; size: .; DNA: TGTGCCAGCAAGCTAGGGGGCGCGAATTCACCCCTCCACTTT; CDR3: CASKLGGANSPLHF
D: .; V: TRBV6-2/TRBV6-3; J: TRBJ2-3; size: .; DNA: TGTGCCACTACACAGGGATCGAGCACAGATACGCGGTATTTT; CDR3: CATTQGSSTDTRYF
D: .; V: TRBV28; J: TRBJ2-7; size: .; DNA: TGTGCCAGCACGGACAGAATCTACGAGCAGTACTTC; CDR3: CASTDRIYEQYF
D: .; V: TRBV5-6; J: TRBJ2-7; size: .; DNA: TGTGCCAGCAGCTTGGGCAGGGGTCACTCCTACGAGCAGTACTTC; CDR3: CASSLGRGHSYEQYF
D: .; V: TRBV7-2; J: TRBJ2-4; size: .; DNA: TGTGCCAGCGGGACGGGGTGGGCCAAAAACATTCAGTACTTC; CDR3: CASGTGWAKNIQYF
D: .; V: TRBV3-1; J: TRBJ2-5; size: .; DNA: TGTGCCAGCAGCCTACGAAGATACCAAGAGACCCAGTACTTC; CDR3: CASSLRRYQETQYF
D: TRBD2; V: TRBV7-2; J: TRBJ2-4; size: .; DNA: TGTGCCAGCAGCTTAGGCGGGGGGCCAGGAATTCAGTACTTC; CDR3: CASSLGGGPGIQYF
D: TRBD1; V: TRBV7-9; J: TRBJ2-2; size: .; DNA: TGTGCCAGCAGCTCTGACAGGGCCCGAACCAACACCGGGGAGCTGTTTTTT; CDR3: CASSSDRARTNTGELFF
D: .; V: TRBV20-1; J: TRBJ1-1; size: .; DNA: TGCAGTGTACAACGGGGGCCCATGAACACTGAAGCTTTCTTT; CDR3: CSVQRGPMNTEAFF
D: TRBD1; V: TRBV29-1; J: TRBJ2-1; size: few; DNA: TGCAGCGCCTTAAGGACAGGGGGCAATGAGCAGTTCTTC; CDR3: CSALRTGGNEQFF
D: .; V: TRBV30; J: TRBJ1-1; size: .; DNA: TGTGCCTGGAGTGTTTCCGGTCGGTACACTGAAGCTTTCTTT; CDR3: CAWSVSGRYTEAFF
D: TRBD1; V: TRBV2; J: TRBJ2-7; size: .; DNA: TGTGCCAGCAGGAAAGGACAGGGGCCTTCCTACGAGCAGTACTTC; CDR3: CASRKGQGPSYEQYF
D: .; V: TRBV11-2; J: TRBJ2-7; size: .; DNA: TGTGCCAGCAGCTTGTACCAGGGTATTTTGCAGTACTTC; CDR3: CASSLYQGILQYF
D: .; V: TRBV29-1; J: TRBJ2-7; size: .; DNA: TGCAGCGTTACCAGGGTTGGGCACGAGCAGTACTTC; CDR3: CSVTRVGHEQYF
D: .; V: TRBV29-1; J: TRBJ2-5; size: .; DNA: TGCAGCGCTCCAGGGACCCAGTACTTC; CDR3: CSAPGTQYF
D: TRBD2; V: TRBV27; J: TRBJ2-7; size: .; DNA: TGTGCCAGCAGGGGAGCCAGGCGGGGGTACTACGAGCAGTACTTC; CDR3: CASRGARRGYYEQYF
D: .; V: TRBV30; J: TRBJ1-5; size: .; DNA: TGTGCCTGGGTAACAGGGCCGGGGCACCCCCAGCATTTT; CDR3: CAWVTGPGHPQHF
D: .; V: TRBV7-2; J: TRBJ1-5; size: .; DNA: TGTGCCAGCACCGACGGGGGTAGTGGGCAGCCCCAGCATTTT; CDR3: CASTDGGSGQPQHF
D: .; V: TRBV20-1; J: TRBJ2-7; size: .; DNA: TGCAGTGCTAGAGATCGCTTAGAAGAGCAGTACTTC; CDR3: CSARDRLEEQYF
D: .; V: TRBV29-1; J: TRBJ1-2; size: .; DNA: TGCAGCGTTGAAGAAGGCCAGCTCTATGGCTACACCTTC; CDR3: CSVEEGQLYGYTF
D: TRBD2; V: TRBV19; J: TRBJ2-1; size: .; DNA: TGTGCCAGTAGTATAGGGGGGACTAGCGGGAGGAAGGATGAGCAGTTCTTC; CDR3: CASSIGGTSGRKDEQFF
D: TRBD1; V: TRBV2; J: TRBJ2-2; size: .; DNA: TGTGCCAGCAGTGAAGCGTTACAGGGGGCCGGGGAGCTGTTTTTT; CDR3: CASSEALQGAGELFF
D: .; V: TRBV12-3/TRBV12-4; J: TRBJ1-1; size: once; DNA: TGTGCCAGCAGTTCGGGGGGCTGGAGAGCTTTCTTT; CDR3: CASSSGGWRAFF
D: TRBD1; V: TRBV20-1; J: TRBJ1-4; size: .; DNA: TGCAGTGCCACCGGGACAGGGGCTAATGAAAAACTGTTTTTT; CDR3: CSATGTGANEKLFF
D: .; V: TRBV6-5; J: TRBJ1-1; size: .; DNA: TGTGCCAGCAGTGCTGACATATGGAACACTGAAGCTTTCTTT; CDR3: CASSADIWNTEAFF
D: .; V: TRBV30; J: TRBJ2-7; size: .; DNA: TGTGCCTGGATGGAAGAGGGGCACTACGAGCAGTACTTC; CDR3: CAWMEEGHYEQYF
D: .; V: TRBV9; J: TRBJ1-1; size: .; DNA: TGTGCCAGCAGCGTAGAGCCGAACACTGAAGCTTTCTTT; CDR3: CASSVEPNTEAFF
D: TRBD1; V: TRBV15; J: TRBJ2-7; size: .; DNA: TGTGCCACCAGCAGAGGGTCCCAGGGGGCCTACGAGCAGTACTTC; CDR3: CATSRGSQGAYEQYF
D: .; V: TRBV7-2; J: TRBJ2-1; size: .; DNA: TGTGCCAGCAGCTCACCGGGCTCATTAAGCAGGGAGCAGTTCTTC; CDR3: CASSSPGSLSREQFF
D: .; V: TRBV7-9; J: TRBJ1-2; size: .; DNA: TGTGCCAGCAGCCCACAACGTTGGTACACCTTC; CDR3: CASSPQRWYTF
D: .; V: TRBV20-1; J: TRBJ2-5; size: .; DNA: TGCAGTGCTAGTGATCTGACCCAGTACTTC; CDR3: CSASDLTQYF
D: TRBD2; V: TRBV7-9; J: TRBJ2-7; size: .; DNA: TGTGCCAGCAGCCCGCCGGGACTAGCGGATTCCTACGAGCAGTACTTC; CDR3: CASSPPGLADSYEQYF
D: .; V: TRBV6-2/TRBV6-3; J: TRBJ2-7; size: .; DNA: TGTGCCAGCAGTGCCGCCGGGACTCCGGGGCAGTACTTC; CDR3: CASSAAGTPGQYF
D: .; V: TRBV2; J: TRBJ1-1; size: .; DNA: TGTGCCAGCAGTTATGACAGGAACACTGAAGCTTTCTTT; CDR3: CASSYDRNTEAFF
D: TRBD1; V: TRBV19; J: TRBJ1-5; size: .; DNA: TGTGCCAGTAGTCTAAGCGACAGGGTAAGCAATCAGCCCCAGCATTTT; CDR3: CASSLSDRVSNQPQHF